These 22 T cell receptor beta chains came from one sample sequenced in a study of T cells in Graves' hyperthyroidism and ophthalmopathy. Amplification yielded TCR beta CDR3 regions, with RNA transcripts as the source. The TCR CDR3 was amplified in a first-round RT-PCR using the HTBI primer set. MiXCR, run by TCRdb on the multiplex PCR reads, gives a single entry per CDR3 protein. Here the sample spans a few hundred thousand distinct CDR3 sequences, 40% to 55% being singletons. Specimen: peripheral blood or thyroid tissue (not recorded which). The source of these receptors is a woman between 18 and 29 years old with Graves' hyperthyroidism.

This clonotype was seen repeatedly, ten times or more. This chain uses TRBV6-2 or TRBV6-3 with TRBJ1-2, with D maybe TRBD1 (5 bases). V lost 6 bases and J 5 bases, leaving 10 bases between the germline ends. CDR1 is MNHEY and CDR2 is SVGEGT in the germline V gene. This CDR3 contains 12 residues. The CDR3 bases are TGTGCCAGCAGACGACAGCTTTATGGCTACACCTTC. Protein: CASRRQLYGYTF.

In DNA, the CDR3 is TGTGCCACCAGTCGAGAGGTATCTGGGGCCAACGTCCTGACTTTC. This codes for CATSREVSGANVLTF. V is TRBV15 and J is TRBJ2-6; D unclear. From germline, CDR1 is LNHNV and CDR2 YYDKDF (reference sequence). V lost 6 bases, J lost 1 base, and 10 bases lay in between. The CDR3 runs 15 residues.

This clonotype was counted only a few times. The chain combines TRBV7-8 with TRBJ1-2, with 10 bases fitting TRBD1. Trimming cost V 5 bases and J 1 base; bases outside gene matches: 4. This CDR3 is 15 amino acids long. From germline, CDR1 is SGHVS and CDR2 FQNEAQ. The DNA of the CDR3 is TGTGCCAGCAGCCCCGACAGGGGGCGTAACTATGGCTACACCTTC. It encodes CASSPDRGRNYGYTF.

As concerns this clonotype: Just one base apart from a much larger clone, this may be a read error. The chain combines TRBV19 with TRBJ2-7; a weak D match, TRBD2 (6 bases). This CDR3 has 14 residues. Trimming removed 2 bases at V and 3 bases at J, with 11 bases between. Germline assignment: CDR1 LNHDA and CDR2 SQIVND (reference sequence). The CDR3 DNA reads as TGTGCCAGTAGTATATCCATAGCGGACTACGAGCAGTACTTC. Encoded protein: CASSISIADYEQYF.

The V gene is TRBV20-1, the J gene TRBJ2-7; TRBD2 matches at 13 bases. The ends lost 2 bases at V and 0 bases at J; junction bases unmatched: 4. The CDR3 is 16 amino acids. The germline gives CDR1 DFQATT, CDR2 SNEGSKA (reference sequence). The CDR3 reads CSARRGTSGTSYEQYF. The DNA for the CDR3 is TGCAGTGCTAGACGTGGGACTAGCGGGACCTCCTACGAGCAGTACTTC.

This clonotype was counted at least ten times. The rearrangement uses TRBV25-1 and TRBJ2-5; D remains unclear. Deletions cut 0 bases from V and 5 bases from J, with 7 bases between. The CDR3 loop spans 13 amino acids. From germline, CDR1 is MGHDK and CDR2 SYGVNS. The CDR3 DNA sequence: TGTGCCAGCAGTGAATATAACGGGGAGACCCAGTACTTC. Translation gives CASSEYNGETQYF.

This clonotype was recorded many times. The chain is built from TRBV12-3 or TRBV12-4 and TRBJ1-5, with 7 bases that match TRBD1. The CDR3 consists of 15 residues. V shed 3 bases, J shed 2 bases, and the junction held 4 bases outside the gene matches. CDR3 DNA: TGTGCCAGCAGTTTCAGGGGGGCTGGCAATCAGCCCCAGCATTTT. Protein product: CASSFRGAGNQPQHF.

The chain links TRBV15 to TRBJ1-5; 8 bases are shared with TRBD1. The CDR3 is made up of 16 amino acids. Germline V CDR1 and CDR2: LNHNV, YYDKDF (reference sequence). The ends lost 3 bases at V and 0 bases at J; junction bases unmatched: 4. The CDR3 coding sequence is TGTGCCACCAGCAGCCGGACAGGGTATAGCAATCAGCCCCAGCATTTT. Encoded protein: CATSSRTGYSNQPQHF.

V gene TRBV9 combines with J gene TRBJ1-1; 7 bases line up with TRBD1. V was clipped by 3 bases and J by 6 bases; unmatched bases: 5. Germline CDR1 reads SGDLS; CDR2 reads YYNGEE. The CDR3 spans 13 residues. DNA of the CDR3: TGTGCCAGCAGCGGAGACAGGGACCCTGAAGCTTTCTTT. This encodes CASSGDRDPEAFF.

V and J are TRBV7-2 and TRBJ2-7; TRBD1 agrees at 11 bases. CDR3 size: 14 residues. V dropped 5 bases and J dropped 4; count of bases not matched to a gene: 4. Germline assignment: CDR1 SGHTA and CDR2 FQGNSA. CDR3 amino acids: CASSRDRGAYEQYF. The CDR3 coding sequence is TGTGCCAGCAGCCGGGACAGGGGGGCGTACGAGCAGTACTTC.

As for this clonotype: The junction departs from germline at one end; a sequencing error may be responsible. The CDR3 DNA is TGTGCCGGCAGCTTGTATAAGGGTGGGGGCAATCAGCCCCAGTACTTC. Protein product: CAGSLYKGGGNQPQYF. The V and J genes are TRBV7-9 and TRBJ2-5; tentative D call: TRBD1 (6 bases). The germline V gene encodes CDR1 SEHNR and CDR2 FQNEAQ (reference sequence). The CDR3 has 16 amino acids.

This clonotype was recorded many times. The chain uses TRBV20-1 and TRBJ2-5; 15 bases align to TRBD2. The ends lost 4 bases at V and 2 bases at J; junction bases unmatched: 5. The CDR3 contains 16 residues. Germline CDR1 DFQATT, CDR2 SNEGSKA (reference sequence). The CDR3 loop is CSAKTGLAGGQETQYF. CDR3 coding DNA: TGCAGTGCTAAAACCGGACTAGCGGGAGGGCAAGAGACCCAGTACTTC.

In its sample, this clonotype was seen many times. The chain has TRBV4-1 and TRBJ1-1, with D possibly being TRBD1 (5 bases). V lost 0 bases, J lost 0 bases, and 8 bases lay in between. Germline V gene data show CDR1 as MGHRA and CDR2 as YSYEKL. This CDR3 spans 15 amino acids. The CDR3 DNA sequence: TGCGCCAGCAGCCAAGAGGGGCAGATGAACACTGAAGCTTTCTTT. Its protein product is CASSQEGQMNTEAFF.

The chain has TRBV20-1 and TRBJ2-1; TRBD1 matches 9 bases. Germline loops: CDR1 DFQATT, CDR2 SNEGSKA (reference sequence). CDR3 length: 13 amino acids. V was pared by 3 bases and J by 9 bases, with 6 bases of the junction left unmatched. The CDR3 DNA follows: TGCAGTGCTAGTAAGACAGGGGGTTTTGAGCAGTTCTTC. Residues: CSASKTGGFEQFF.

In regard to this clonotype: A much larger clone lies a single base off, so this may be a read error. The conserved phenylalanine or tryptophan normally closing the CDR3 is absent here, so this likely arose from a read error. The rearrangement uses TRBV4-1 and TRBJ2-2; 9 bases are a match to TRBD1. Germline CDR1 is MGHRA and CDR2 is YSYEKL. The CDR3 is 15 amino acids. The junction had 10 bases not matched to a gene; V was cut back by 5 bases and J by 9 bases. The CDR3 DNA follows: TGCGCCAGCAGCACCGGGACAGGGCAGGAGAGGGAGCTGTTTTCT. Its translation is CASSTGTGQERELFS.

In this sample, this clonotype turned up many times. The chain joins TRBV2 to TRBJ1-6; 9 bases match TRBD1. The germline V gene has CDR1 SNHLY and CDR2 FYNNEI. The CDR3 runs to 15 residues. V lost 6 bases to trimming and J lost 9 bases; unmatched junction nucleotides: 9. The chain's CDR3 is CASRETGGQISPLHF. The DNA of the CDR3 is TGTGCCAGCAGAGAGACAGGGGGGCAGATTTCACCCCTCCACTTT. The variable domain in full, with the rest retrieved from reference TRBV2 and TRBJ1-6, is EPEVTQTPSHQVTQMGQEVILRCVPISNHLYFYWYRQILGQKVEFLVSFYNNEISEKSEIFDDQFSVERPDGSNFTLKIRSTKLEDSAMYFCASRETGGQISPLHFGNGTRLTVT.

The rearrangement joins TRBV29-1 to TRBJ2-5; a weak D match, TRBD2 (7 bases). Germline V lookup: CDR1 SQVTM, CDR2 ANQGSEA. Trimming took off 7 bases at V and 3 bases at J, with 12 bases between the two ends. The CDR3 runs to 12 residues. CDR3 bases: TGCAGCGCGAGGGGGGGCAAAGAGACCCAGTACTTC. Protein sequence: CSARGGKETQYF. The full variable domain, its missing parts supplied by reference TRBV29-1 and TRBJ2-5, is SAVISQKPSRDICQRGTSLTIQCQVDSQVTMMFWYRQQPGQSLTLIATANQGSEATYESGFVIDKFPISRPNLTFSTLTVSNMSPEDSSIYLCSARGGKETQYFGPGTRLLVL.

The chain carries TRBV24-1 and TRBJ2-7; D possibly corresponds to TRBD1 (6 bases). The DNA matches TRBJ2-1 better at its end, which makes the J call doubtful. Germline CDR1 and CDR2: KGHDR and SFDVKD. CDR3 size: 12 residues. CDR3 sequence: CANFTGSNEQFF. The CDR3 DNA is TGTGCCAACTTCACAGGGAGCAATGAGCAGTTCTTC.

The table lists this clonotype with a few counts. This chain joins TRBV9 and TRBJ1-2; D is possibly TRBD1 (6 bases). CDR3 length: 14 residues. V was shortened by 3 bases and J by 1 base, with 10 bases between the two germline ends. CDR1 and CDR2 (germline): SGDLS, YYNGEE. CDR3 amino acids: CASSAGDGNYGYTF. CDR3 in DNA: TGTGCCAGCAGCGCAGGGGACGGTAACTATGGCTACACCTTC.

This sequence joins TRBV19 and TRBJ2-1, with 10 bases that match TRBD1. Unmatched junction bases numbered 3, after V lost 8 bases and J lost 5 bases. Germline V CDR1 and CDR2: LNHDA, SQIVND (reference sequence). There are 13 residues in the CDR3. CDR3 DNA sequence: TGTGCCAGTCGCGGGACAGGGGACAATGAGCAGTTCTTC. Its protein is CASRGTGDNEQFF.

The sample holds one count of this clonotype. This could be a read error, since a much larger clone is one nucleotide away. DNA of the CDR3: TGTGCCAGCAGTCCGAAGACAGGGTCTAACGAGCAGTACTTC. Its translation: CASSPKTGSNEQYF. The chain is built from TRBV12-3 or TRBV12-4 and TRBJ2-7; 7 bases align to TRBD1. This CDR3 spans 14 amino acids. V trimming: 5 bases; J trimming: 5 bases; junction bases outside the gene matches: 9.

In nucleotides, the CDR3 is TGTGCCAGCAGTTTAGCCCCACTAGCGGGAGGGAATGAGCAGTTCTTT. It is translated as CASSLAPLAGGNEQFF. J is TRBJ1-1 and V is TRBV7-3; D is unresolved. CDR3 length: 16 residues. Trimming removed 6 bases at V and 14 bases at J, with 31 bases between. In germline, CDR1 is SGHTA, CDR2 FQGTGA.